This T cell receptor beta chain derives from a study of T cells after yellow fever vaccination. Study-wide background: With SMART-Seq v4 Ultra Low Input, the fractions containing low cell numbers were prepared. Overall study findings and caveats: Reappearing after the booster were most of the clones from primary vaccination (around 96% CD4, approximately 89% CD8).

This clonotype has more than one count but fewer than ten. Its antigen is currently unknown. The TCR cDNA carried a universal primer site and UMIs from 5'RACE template switching. TCRdb reanalysed the 5' RACE reads using MiXCR and keeps one entry per CDR3 protein. The sample includes around 320,000 distinct CDR3 sequences, approximately 4.5% seen only once; the top ten take approximately 20%. This material consisted of PBMCs, taken 15 days after the yellow fever booster vaccination. The sequence derives from a man between 18 and 35 years old who received the YFV17D yellow fever vaccine.

CDR3: CASSLTSKGNTDTQYF. CDR3 sequence (DNA): TGTGCCAGCAGCTTAACGAGCAAGGGAAACACAGATACGCAGTATTTT. V gene TRBV7-3 combines with J gene TRBJ2-3; D remains unclear. V lost 0 bases and J lost 2, with 12 bases in between. Germline values: CDR1 SGHTA, CDR2 FQGTGA. This CDR3 contains 16 residues. Drawing the rest from reference TRBV7-3 and TRBJ2-3, the complete variable domain is GAGVSQTPSNKVTEKGKYVELRCDPISGHTALYWYRQSLGQGPEFLIYFQGTGAADDSGLPNDRFFAVRPEGSVSTLKIQRTERGDSAVYLCASSLTSKGNTDTQYFGPGTRLTVL.